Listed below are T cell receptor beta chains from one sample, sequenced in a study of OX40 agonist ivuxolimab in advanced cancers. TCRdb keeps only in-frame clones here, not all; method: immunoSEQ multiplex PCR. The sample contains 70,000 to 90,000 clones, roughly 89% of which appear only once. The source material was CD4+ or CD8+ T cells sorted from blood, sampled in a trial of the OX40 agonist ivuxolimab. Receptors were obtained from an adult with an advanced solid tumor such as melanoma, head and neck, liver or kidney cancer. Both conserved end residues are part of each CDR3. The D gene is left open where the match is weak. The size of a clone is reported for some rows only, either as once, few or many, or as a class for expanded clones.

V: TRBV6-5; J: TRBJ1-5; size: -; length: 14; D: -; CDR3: CASSLTAPHQPQHF; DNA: TGTGCCAGCAGTTTGACAGCGCCCCATCAGCCCCAGCATTTT
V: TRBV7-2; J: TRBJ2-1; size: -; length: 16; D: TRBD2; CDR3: CASSVVLAGEGDEQFF; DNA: TGTGCCAGCAGCGTAGTACTAGCGGGAGAAGGTGATGAGCAGTTCTTC
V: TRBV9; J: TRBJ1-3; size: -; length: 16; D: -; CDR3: CASSPTPGDSGNTIYF; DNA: TGTGCCAGCAGCCCAACGCCAGGGGACTCTGGAAACACCATATATTTT
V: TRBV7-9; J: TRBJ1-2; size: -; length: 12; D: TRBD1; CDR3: CASSQGADGYTF; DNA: TGTGCCAGCAGCCAGGGGGCTGACGGCTACACCTTC
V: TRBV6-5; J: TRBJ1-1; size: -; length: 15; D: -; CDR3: CASSFRTGVNTEAFF; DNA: TGTGCCAGCAGTTTCCGGACCGGGGTGAACACTGAAGCTTTCTTT
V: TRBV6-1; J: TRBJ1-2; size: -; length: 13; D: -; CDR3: CASSEQGNYGYTF; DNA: TGTGCCAGCAGTGAACAGGGGAACTATGGCTACACCTTC
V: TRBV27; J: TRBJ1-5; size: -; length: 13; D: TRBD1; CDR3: CASSGQGVQPQHF; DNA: TGTGCCAGCAGTGGACAGGGAGTTCAGCCCCAGCATTTT
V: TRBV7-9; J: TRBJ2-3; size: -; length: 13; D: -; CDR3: CASSLVGQDTQYF; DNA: TGTGCCAGCAGCTTAGTTGGTCAAGATACGCAGTATTTT
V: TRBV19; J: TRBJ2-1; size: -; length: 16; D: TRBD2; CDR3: CASSMEGRESPHEQFF; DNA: TGTGCCAGTAGTATGGAGGGGCGGGAGTCCCCACATGAGCAGTTCTTC
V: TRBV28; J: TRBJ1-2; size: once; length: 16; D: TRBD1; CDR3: CASSTTGTGAFYGYTF; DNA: TGTGCCAGCAGTACAACCGGGACAGGGGCTTTCTATGGCTACACCTTC
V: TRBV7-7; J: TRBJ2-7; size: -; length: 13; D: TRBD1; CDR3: CASSLGTAYEQYF; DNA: TGTGCTAGCAGCCTAGGGACAGCCTACGAGCAGTACTTC
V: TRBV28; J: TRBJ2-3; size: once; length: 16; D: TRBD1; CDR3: CASSLRGQGFRDTQYF; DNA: TGTGCCAGCAGTTTACGTGGACAGGGGTTTCGGGATACGCAGTATTTT
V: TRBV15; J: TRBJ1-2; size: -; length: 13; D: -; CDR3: CATSLRRGYGYTF; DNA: TGTGCCACCAGCCTGCGCCGGGGTTATGGCTACACCTTC
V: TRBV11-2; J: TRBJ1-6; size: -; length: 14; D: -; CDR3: CASIQRLHNSPLHF; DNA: TGTGCCAGCATCCAGAGACTCCATAATTCACCCCTCCACTTT
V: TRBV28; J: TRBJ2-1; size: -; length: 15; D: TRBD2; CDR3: CASRPTSGGAYEQFF; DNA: TGTGCCAGCAGGCCGACTAGCGGGGGGGCCTATGAGCAGTTCTTC
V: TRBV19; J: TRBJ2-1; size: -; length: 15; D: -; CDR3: CASSIDAGEYNEQFF; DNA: TGTGCCAGTAGTATAGACGCAGGGGAGTACAATGAGCAGTTCTTC
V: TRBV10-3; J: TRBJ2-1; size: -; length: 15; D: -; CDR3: CAISGVDVGYNEQFF; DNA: TGTGCCATCAGTGGTGTGGACGTCGGCTACAATGAGCAGTTCTTC
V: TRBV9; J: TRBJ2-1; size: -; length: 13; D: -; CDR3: CASSHGTLNEQFF; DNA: TGTGCCAGCAGCCACGGGACTCTAAATGAGCAGTTCTTC
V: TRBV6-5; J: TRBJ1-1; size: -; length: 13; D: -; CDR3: CASSYRGGTEAFF; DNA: TGTGCCAGCAGTTACCGCGGCGGCACTGAAGCTTTCTTT
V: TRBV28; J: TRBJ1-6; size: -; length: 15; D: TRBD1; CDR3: CASSLLGTGESPLHF; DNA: TGTGCCAGCAGTTTATTAGGGACAGGGGAATCACCCCTCCACTTT
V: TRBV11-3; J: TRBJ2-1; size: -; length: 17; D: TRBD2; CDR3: CASSLEGSWEGGNEQFF; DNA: TGTGCCAGCAGCTTAGAAGGTTCGTGGGAGGGCGGGAATGAGCAGTTCTTC
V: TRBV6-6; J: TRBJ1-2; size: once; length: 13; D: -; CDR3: CASSPSGDGGYTF; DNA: TGTGCCAGCAGTCCATCAGGGGACGGTGGCTACACCTTC
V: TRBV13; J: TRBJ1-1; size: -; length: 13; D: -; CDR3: CASSPGLSNEAFF; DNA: TGTGCCAGCAGCCCGGGGCTTTCTAATGAAGCTTTCTTT
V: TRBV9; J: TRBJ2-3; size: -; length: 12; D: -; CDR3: CASSVGSDTQYF; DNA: TGTGCCAGCAGCGTAGGATCAGATACGCAGTATTTT
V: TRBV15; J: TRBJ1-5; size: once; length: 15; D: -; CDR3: CATSRGWGSNQPQHF; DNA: TGTGCCACCAGCAGAGGATGGGGCAGCAATCAGCCCCAGCATTTT
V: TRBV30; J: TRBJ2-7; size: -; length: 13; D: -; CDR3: CAWSSQGYYEQYF; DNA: TGTGCCTGGAGTAGTCAGGGATACTACGAGCAGTACTTC
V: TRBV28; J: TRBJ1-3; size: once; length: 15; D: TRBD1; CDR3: CASSKTGASGNTIYF; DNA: TGTGCCAGCAGCAAGACAGGGGCGTCTGGAAACACCATATATTTT
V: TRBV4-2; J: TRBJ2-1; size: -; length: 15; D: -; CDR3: CASSQDKYGGNEQFF; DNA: TGTGCCAGCAGCCAAGATAAGTATGGTGGCAATGAGCAGTTCTTC
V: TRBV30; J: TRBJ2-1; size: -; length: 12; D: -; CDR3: CAWIGRGSEQFF; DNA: TGTGCCTGGATCGGTAGGGGGAGTGAGCAGTTCTTC
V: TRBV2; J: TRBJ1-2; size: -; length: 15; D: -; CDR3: CASSDGGLSNYGYTF; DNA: TGTGCCAGCAGCGACGGGGGACTGTCTAACTATGGCTACACCTTC
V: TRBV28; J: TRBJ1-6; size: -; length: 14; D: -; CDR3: CASSLRQGNSPLHF; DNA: TGTGCCAGCAGTTTACGGCAGGGGAATTCACCCCTCCACTTT